This is a list of T cell receptor beta chains from one sample in a study of blood T cells in healthy people across ages. TCRdb passed the 5' RACE reads through MiXCR, listing each CDR3 protein once. The sample contains some 1.4 million distinct CDR3 sequences, approximately 38% of which appear only once. Material for sequencing was blood. Source of these receptors: a woman aged 18-29 years in good health. The CDR3 runs from the conserved cysteine through the conserved F or W. The order of the fields is J gene, V gene, clone size, D gene, CDR3 DNA, CDR3 protein. D genes are given only for firm matches. Clone size is stated in some rows and not others, as once, few, many or a class when expanded.

J: TRBJ2-6
V: TRBV2
size: few
D: -
DNA: TGTGCCAGCATGGCCCTCTCTGGGGCCAACGTCCTGACTTTC
CDR3: CASMALSGANVLTF

J: TRBJ2-7
V: TRBV27
size: -
D: -
DNA: TGTGCCAGCAGTGCGGCGGACCGCTACGAGCAGTACTTC
CDR3: CASSAADRYEQYF

J: TRBJ1-6
V: TRBV30
size: -
D: TRBD1
DNA: TGTGCCTGGACCTACGGACAGGGGAGGTATAATTCACCCCTCCACTTT
CDR3: CAWTYGQGRYNSPLHF

J: TRBJ1-2
V: TRBV20-1
size: -
D: TRBD1
DNA: TGCAGTGCTAGAGATCGGCTAACAGGGGGCCTCTATGGCTACACCTTC
CDR3: CSARDRLTGGLYGYTF

J: TRBJ2-5
V: TRBV15
size: -
D: TRBD1
DNA: TGTGCCACCAGATATACTGACAGGGCTAAAGAGACCCAGTACTTC
CDR3: CATRYTDRAKETQYF

J: TRBJ2-1
V: TRBV5-1
size: many
D: -
DNA: TGCGCCAGCAGCTTGGAAGGGACGGGTTACAATGAGCAGTTCTTC
CDR3: CASSLEGTGYNEQFF

J: TRBJ2-7
V: TRBV9
size: -
D: -
DNA: TGTGCCAGCAGCGTAGGTGGGACTGAGCAGTACTTC
CDR3: CASSVGGTEQYF

J: TRBJ2-7
V: TRBV6-2/TRBV6-3
size: -
D: -
DNA: TGTGCCACCACTAGCAACGGGCCCGTGGACGAGCAGTACTTC
CDR3: CATTSNGPVDEQYF

J: TRBJ2-3
V: TRBV11-2
size: few
D: TRBD2
DNA: TGTGCCAGCAGCCCCGTCTCGCCTAGCGGCGCAGATACGCAGTATTTT
CDR3: CASSPVSPSGADTQYF

J: TRBJ2-3
V: TRBV7-3
size: -
D: TRBD2
DNA: TGTGCCAGCAGCTTAAGGCCCAGCGGGGGTTTAGATACGCAGTATTTT
CDR3: CASSLRPSGGLDTQYF

J: TRBJ2-1
V: TRBV4-1
size: -
D: -
DNA: TGCGCCAGCAGGGGGTTGCGGGACTCCTACAATGAGCAGTTCTTC
CDR3: CASRGLRDSYNEQFF

J: TRBJ1-2
V: TRBV29-1
size: many
D: -
DNA: TGCAGCGTGGCCAAGGAGGGGCAGGATGGCTACACCTTC
CDR3: CSVAKEGQDGYTF

J: TRBJ1-2
V: TRBV10-3
size: -
D: TRBD1
DNA: TGTGCCATCGGGGGAGGACAGGGGCGGAATGGCTACACCTTC
CDR3: CAIGGGQGRNGYTF

J: TRBJ2-5
V: TRBV9
size: -
D: TRBD2
DNA: TGTGCCAGCAGCGTCCCTATCGGACTAGCGGGAGGAATTTACGAGACCCAGTACTTC
CDR3: CASSVPIGLAGGIYETQYF